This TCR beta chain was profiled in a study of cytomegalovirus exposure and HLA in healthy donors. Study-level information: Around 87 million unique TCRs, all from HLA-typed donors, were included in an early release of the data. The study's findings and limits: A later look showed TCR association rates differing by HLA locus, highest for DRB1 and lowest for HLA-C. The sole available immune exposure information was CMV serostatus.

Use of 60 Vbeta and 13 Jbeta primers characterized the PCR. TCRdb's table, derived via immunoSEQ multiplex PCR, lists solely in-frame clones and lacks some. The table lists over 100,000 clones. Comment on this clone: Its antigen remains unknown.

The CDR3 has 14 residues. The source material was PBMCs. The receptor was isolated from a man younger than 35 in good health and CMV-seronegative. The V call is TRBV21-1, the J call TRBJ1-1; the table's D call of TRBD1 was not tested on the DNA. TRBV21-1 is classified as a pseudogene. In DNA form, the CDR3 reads TGTGCCAGCAGCAAACCCGGGACAGGGGCTGAAGCTTTCTTT. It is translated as CASSKPGTGAEAFF.